A selection of T cell receptor beta chains follows, all from one sample in a study of T cell changes during pregnancy in multiple sclerosis. Clones were read by immunoSEQ multiplex PCR, and TCRdb kept only the in-frame ones, dropping some. The table has around 50,000 clones, about 93% seen once. The material sequenced was CD4+ T cells from peripheral blood mononuclear cells, taken after pregnancy. Source of these receptors: a female donor in good health, enrolled as a control in a pregnancy study. CDR3s include the opening cysteine and the closing phenylalanine or tryptophan. D genes are given only for firm matches. The size entry is marked missing in some rows and otherwise reads once, few, many or a size class.

d_call j_call v_call clone_size cdr3_nt cdr3_aa
NA TRBJ1-4 TRBV18 NA TGTGCCAGCTCACCATCGGTACTACAGGGTGGGGCCATGGGTGAAAAACTGTTTTTT CASSPSVLQGGAMGEKLFF
NA TRBJ1-2 TRBV7-9 NA TGTGCCAGCAGCCCGGGGGATGGCGGTGGTGGCTACACCTTC CASSPGDGGGGYTF
NA TRBJ1-5 TRBV28 once TGTGCCAGCACTCTTACTTTTCGGGGGGACCAGCCCCAGCATTTT CASTLTFRGDQPQHF
TRBD1 TRBJ2-2 TRBV18 NA TGTGCCAGCTCACCGTTTCCGGGACAGGGCCCGAACACCGGGGAGCTGTTTTTT CASSPFPGQGPNTGELFF
TRBD2 TRBJ2-7 TRBV5-1 NA TGCGCCAGCAGCTTGGCCCGGGAGGAATCCTACGAGCAGTACTTC CASSLAREESYEQYF
NA TRBJ1-1 TRBV7-2 NA TGTGCCAGCAGTCGAGAGGGTAGCCGAGGGGCTTTCTTT CASSREGSRGAFF
NA TRBJ2-5 TRBV7-3 NA TGTGCCAGCAGCTTAGGAACTACCGGAGAGACCCAGTACTTC CASSLGTTGETQYF
TRBD2 TRBJ2-1 TRBV11-3 NA TGTGCCAGCAGCTTGGGACTAGTTAATGAGCAGTTCTTC CASSLGLVNEQFF
NA TRBJ1-3 TRBV9 once TGTGCCAGCAGCGTACTCGACAGCTCTGGAAACACCATATATTTT CASSVLDSSGNTIYF
NA TRBJ2-2 TRBV18 NA TGTGCCAGCTCACCACTCGTAATAGCGGAGACCGGGGAGCTGTTTTTT CASSPLVIAETGELFF
TRBD2 TRBJ2-5 TRBV10-3 NA TGTGCCATCAGCACTAGCGGTCAAGAGACCCAGTACTTC CAISTSGQETQYF
NA TRBJ2-1 TRBV29-1 NA TGCAGCGTGACGACACAGCAATCTTACAATGAGCAGTTCTTC CSVTTQQSYNEQFF
TRBD1 TRBJ2-7 TRBV28 NA TGTGCCAGCACCTCCCTTACTGGGACAGGGGGGGAGCAGTACTTC CASTSLTGTGGEQYF
NA TRBJ2-1 TRBV7-9 NA TGTGCCAGCGGGGGCGGGAGCGTTTACAATGAGCAGTTCTTC CASGGGSVYNEQFF
TRBD2 TRBJ2-7 TRBV27 NA TGTGCCAGCAGTTTATACGTACTAGCGGGAGGGACCCACGAGCAGTACTTC CASSLYVLAGGTHEQYF
NA TRBJ2-7 TRBV5-1 once TGCGCCAGCAGCTCACTACAGGGTCTTCGCTCCTACGAGCAGTACTTC CASSSLQGLRSYEQYF
NA TRBJ2-3 TRBV5-1 once TGCGCCAGCAGCCCGGGACACTTCACAGATACGCAGTATTTT CASSPGHFTDTQYF
TRBD1 TRBJ1-6 TRBV15 NA TGTGCCACCAGCAGAGATAGGGGACAGTCACCCCTCCACTTT CATSRDRGQSPLHF
NA TRBJ1-2 TRBV10-3 NA TGTGCCATCAAAGGAGTTTATGGCTACACCTTC CAIKGVYGYTF
NA TRBJ1-2 TRBV19 NA TGTGCCAGTACCTTGGTTGCCGCGGGGGGCTACTATGGCTACACCTTC CASTLVAAGGYYGYTF
TRBD1 TRBJ1-3 TRBV19 once TGTGCCAGTATAGGACAGGTCAGAGGGTCTCGTGGAAACACCATATATTTT CASIGQVRGSRGNTIYF
NA TRBJ2-2 TRBV28 NA TGTGTCACCCACCCAGAAGACACCGGGGAGCTGTTTTTT CVTHPEDTGELFF
NA TRBJ1-1 TRBV18 once TGTGCCAGCTCACCCCCCGCAGGCCGAAGAATGAACACTGAAGCTTTCTTT CASSPPAGRRMNTEAFF
NA TRBJ2-6 TRBV7-3 NA TGTGCCAGCAGTTCCTCCTCTGGGGCCAACGTCCTGACTTTC CASSSSSGANVLTF
TRBD1 TRBJ1-2 TRBV6-5 NA TGTGCCAGCAGTGAGACAGGGGCTGGCTACACCTTC CASSETGAGYTF
NA TRBJ1-1 TRBV18 NA TGTGCCAGCTCACCCCCTCGGGGGGCGAAAATGAACACTGAAGCTTTCTTT CASSPPRGAKMNTEAFF
NA TRBJ1-5 TRBV2 NA TGTGCCAGCAATTCAGGATATAGCAATCAGCCCCAGCATTTT CASNSGYSNQPQHF
TRBD1 TRBJ2-1 TRBV18 NA TGTGCCAGCACCACCGGGACAGGTTCCTACAATGAGCAGTTCTTC CASTTGTGSYNEQFF